These 3 T cell receptor beta chains were sequenced from one sample in a study of radiation and T cells in renal cell carcinoma (dated by TCRdb to about 2020). Libraries were constructed by the immunoSEQ multiplex PCR assay. As stored in TCRdb, this immuneACCESS dataset retains in-frame rearrangements with V and J assigned. A fraction of the clones does not appear; measured against another copy, unresolved V genes explain less than half of the discrepancy, and the remainder lacks a known reason. This sample comprises about 140,000 clones, approximately 87% of them detected only once. The ten largest account for approximately 22% of the sample. The sample's time point label, decoded: baseline pretreatment blood. This sample's treatment or condition label indicates: 15 Gy SBRT to primary tumor, nephrectomy 4 weeks later. The sample was blood, taken from a patient whose treatment included radiotherapy and nephrectomy. The receptors originated from a woman between 45 and 65 years old with renal cell carcinoma.

The genes are TRBV29-1 and TRBJ2-2, with a tentative D call TRBD1 (6 bases). Germline V CDR1 and CDR2: SQVTM, ANQGSEA. The V and J ends lost 6 bases and 5 bases respectively, with 7 bases between them. This CDR3 spans 11 amino acids. The CDR3, as DNA: TGCAGCGTACAGGGTACCGGGGAGCTGTTTTTT. Its translation: CSVQGTGELFF.

This clone was picked up one time. V gene TRBV15 combines with J gene TRBJ1-2; D gene uncertain. CDR3 length equals 13 residues. Germline V gives CDR1 LNHNV, CDR2 YYDKDF (reference sequence). Trimming left V 4 bases short and J 4 bases short, with 10 bases between. The CDR3 protein is CATSTSWSYGYTF. CDR3 nucleotides: TGTGCCACCAGCACTTCTTGGTCCTATGGCTACACCTTC.

This CDR3 is CASSIGARKAEAFF. CDR3 bases: TGTGCCAGTAGTATAGGGGCACGGAAGGCTGAAGCTTTCTTT. The V call is TRBV19, the J call TRBJ1-1; D is unresolved. CDR1 is LNHDA and CDR2 is SQIVND in the germline V gene (reference sequence). The CDR3 is 14 amino acids. V was trimmed by 1 base and J by 6 bases, leaving 12 bases between them.